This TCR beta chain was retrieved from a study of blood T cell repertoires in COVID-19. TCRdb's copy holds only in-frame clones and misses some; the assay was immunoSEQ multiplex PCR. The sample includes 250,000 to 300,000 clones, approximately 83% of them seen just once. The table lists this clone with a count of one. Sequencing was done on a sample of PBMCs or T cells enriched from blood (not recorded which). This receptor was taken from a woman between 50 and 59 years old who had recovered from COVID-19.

The CDR3 reads CASSYPRTSGAKNIQYF. The CDR3 DNA sequence: TGTGCCAGCAGTTATCCCCGGACTAGCGGTGCAAAAAACATTCAGTACTTC. This chain uses TRBV28 with TRBJ2-4; 10 positions agree with TRBD2. Germline V gene lookup returns CDR1 MDHEN and CDR2 SYDVKM. Trimming at V came to 4 bases and at J to 4 bases, leaving 10 bases not matched to a gene. This CDR3 region has 17 residues.